This T cell receptor beta chain was sequenced for a study of cytomegalovirus exposure and HLA in healthy donors. The CDR3 totals 15 residues. J was trimmed by 0 bases and V by 2 bases; bases with no gene match: 2. Germline-derived CDR1 and CDR2 are SGHAT and FQDESV (reference sequence). Study-wide results and limits: Cytomegalovirus-associated TCR beta chains were listed, numbering around 150.

Comments on this clone: Antigen unknown.

The repertoire was sequenced with immunoSEQ multiplex PCR; TCRdb's copy has only in-frame clones and lacks some. Here the sample spans around 180,000 clones, over 65% being singletons. The sequencing input was PBMCs. J is TRBJ2-7 and V is TRBV11-1; 9 bases line up with TRBD2. The origin of this receptor is a young man in good health and CMV-seropositive. The CDR3 coding sequence is TGTGCCAGCAGCTTAAGCGGGGGGAGCTCCTACGAGCAGTACTTC. Translated, it gives CASSLSGGSSYEQYF.